The clone carrying this T cell receptor (beta chain) was observed a few times. The target antigen is unknown. As handled by the study authors: 96,000 or so TCRs per sample was the median, with a range of about 20,000 to 690,600. TCRdb reprocessed the RACE reads with MiXCR, giving one entry per CDR3 protein. The V and J calls and clone size are TCRdb's, not the authors'. The sample carries tens of thousands of distinct CDR3 sequences, 14% recorded once. The time point: pre-sensitization, week 0. Regarding treatment: therapeutic diphenylcyclopropenone sensitization with weekly scalp DPC. The data originate from a study of human T cells and chemical hapten exposure. Points from the study as a whole: With alopecia, donors may have immune responses unlike healthy people's.

The source was whole blood, collected in connection with sensitization to the hapten diphenylcyclopropenone (DPC). The TCR originated in a woman between 50 and 59 years old with alopecia areata. Some clones in this sample may be carry-over from other donors' samples.

The CDR3 sequence is CSGASGLPQETQYF. Written as DNA, the CDR3 is TGCAGCGGAGCTAGCGGGCTCCCACAAGAGACCCAGTACTTC. V usage is TRBV29-1 and J usage is TRBJ2-5; 8 bases align to TRBD2. This CDR3 contains 14 residues. V dropped 7 bases and J dropped 2; count of bases not matched to a gene: 9. CDR1 is SQVTM, CDR2 ANQGSEA, per germline.